A selection of T cell receptor beta chains follows, all from one sample in a study of blood T cell repertoires in COVID-19. Sequencing was performed with immunoSEQ multiplex PCR; in TCRdb, only in-frame clones are kept and a portion is missing. This sample has 150,000 to 200,000 clones, with approximately 79% found just once. Sequencing was performed on peripheral blood. The source is a woman aged 40 to 50 with COVID-19, enrolled during active disease. The CDR3 runs from the conserved cysteine through the conserved F or W. Each record gives: CDR3 DNA, CDR3 protein, clone size, V gene, CDR3 length, D gene, J gene. D genes are given only for firm matches. The size entry is marked missing in some rows and otherwise reads once, few, many or a size class.

TGTGCCAGCAGCCCTCGTAGAGCCATCCACACAGATACGCAGTATTTT	CASSPRRAIHTDTQYF	NA	TRBV9	16	NA	TRBJ2-3
TGTGCCAGCAGTGAGGGCAGCTCTGGGGCCAACGTCCTGACTTTC	CASSEGSSGANVLTF	NA	TRBV2	15	NA	TRBJ2-6
TGTGCCAGTAGTAGGACTAGCCCGAGGGCCGGGGAGCTGTTTTTT	CASSRTSPRAGELFF	once	TRBV19	15	TRBD2	TRBJ2-2
TGCGCCAGCAGGTTCTCGCGGGTCAATAATTCACCCCTCCACTTT	CASRFSRVNNSPLHF	NA	TRBV5-1	15	NA	TRBJ1-6
TGTGCCAGTACGCGGCAGGGCAGCAATCAGCCCCAGCATTTT	CASTRQGSNQPQHF	NA	TRBV19	14	NA	TRBJ1-5
TGTGCCAGCAGCTTAGTTCCAGGGGACCCCTATGGCTACACCTTC	CASSLVPGDPYGYTF	NA	TRBV7-9	15	NA	TRBJ1-2
TGTGCCAGCAGTGTCCAACAGGGAAAAAACATTCAGTACTTC	CASSVQQGKNIQYF	NA	TRBV25-1	14	NA	TRBJ2-4
TGTGCCAGCAGTTTCCCGCTCGGGGCCCAGCATTTT	CASSFPLGAQHF	NA	TRBV28	12	NA	TRBJ1-5
TGTGCCAGCAGCCAAGGGTTAGCGGGAGGAGAGACCGGGGAGCTGTTTTTT	CASSQGLAGGETGELFF	NA	TRBV3-1/TRBV3-2	17	TRBD2	TRBJ2-2
TGTGCCAGCAGCTCCGGGACAGGGTCGACCGGTTCACCCCTCCACTTT	CASSSGTGSTGSPLHF	NA	TRBV7-8	16	TRBD1	TRBJ1-6
TGTGCCAGCAGGAGGACAGGGGCTTCGAGGGGAGTCAATGAGCAGTTCTTC	CASRRTGASRGVNEQFF	NA	TRBV2	17	TRBD1	TRBJ2-1
TGTGCCAGCAGCCAATCTGGCGGGAGATCTGCTTACGAGCAGTACTTC	CASSQSGGRSAYEQYF	NA	TRBV4-2	16	TRBD2	TRBJ2-7
TGTGCCAGCCGGGGGAGCTTGGGCGAGCAGTACTTC	CASRGSLGEQYF	few	TRBV2	12	NA	TRBJ2-7
TGCGCCAGCAGCTTGGAGGGGGAAGGCACAGATACGCAGTATTTT	CASSLEGEGTDTQYF	NA	TRBV5-1	15	NA	TRBJ2-3
TGCAGCGCCGAAGGGGGTTCGGGCACTGAAGCTTTCTTT	CSAEGGSGTEAFF	few	TRBV29-1	13	NA	TRBJ1-1
TGTGCCAGTAGTATAGGAACAGACTATGGCTACACCTTC	CASSIGTDYGYTF	few	TRBV19	13	NA	TRBJ1-2
TGTGCCAGCTCATGGGCGGGGGGGCCGAACATTCAGTACTTC	CASSWAGGPNIQYF	NA	TRBV27	14	TRBD2	TRBJ2-4
TGTGCCATCAGTGAGGGGGGGAGTTCCTATAATTCACCCCTCCACTTT	CAISEGGSSYNSPLHF	NA	TRBV10-3	16	NA	TRBJ1-6
TGTGCCTGGACCTACACAGATACGCAGTATTTT	CAWTYTDTQYF	NA	TRBV30	11	NA	TRBJ2-3
TGTGCCAGCAGCCATAGCGCTAGCACAGATACGCAGTATTTT	CASSHSASTDTQYF	NA	TRBV6-6	14	NA	TRBJ2-3
TGTGCCAGCAGCCAACCTCAGGGTCAGAACACTGAAGCTTTCTTT	CASSQPQGQNTEAFF	NA	TRBV4-2	15	NA	TRBJ1-1
TGTGCCAGCAGCTTCTCGGGGGGGCAAAAACTGTTTTTT	CASSFSGGQKLFF	NA	TRBV12-3/TRBV12-4	13	NA	TRBJ1-4
TGCGCCAGCAATCTAGCGGGAGTATCAGAGACCCAGTACTTC	CASNLAGVSETQYF	NA	TRBV5-1	14	TRBD2	TRBJ2-5
TGTGCCACGGAGACAGGGCTTAATGAAAAACTGTTTTTT	CATETGLNEKLFF	NA	TRBV7-9	13	TRBD1	TRBJ1-4
TGTGCCAGCAGCTTAGCGCTAGCGGCGAGAAATGAGCAGTTCTTC	CASSLALAARNEQFF	NA	TRBV11-2	15	TRBD2	TRBJ2-1
TGTGCCATCAGGCCGACAGGGCCCTACACTGAAGCTTTCTTT	CAIRPTGPYTEAFF	NA	TRBV10-3	14	TRBD1	TRBJ1-1
TGTGCCTGGGGGCGGGATACGCAGTATTTT	CAWGRDTQYF	NA	TRBV30	10	NA	TRBJ2-3
TGTGCCAGCAGCTTGTCCAGCTATGGCTACACCTTC	CASSLSSYGYTF	NA	TRBV5-5	12	NA	TRBJ1-2
TGTGCCAGCAGCTACCGGACTAGCGGGGGGGCCAGGGATACGCAGTATTTT	CASSYRTSGGARDTQYF	once	TRBV5-6	17	TRBD2	TRBJ2-3
TGTGCCAGCAGCCAAGCCCCGACTAGCGGGGTTAGCACAGATACGCAGTATTTT	CASSQAPTSGVSTDTQYF	NA	TRBV3-1/TRBV3-2	18	TRBD2	TRBJ2-3
TGTGCCAGCAGCCAAGCTGACAGGGGCTCAGATACGCAGTATTTT	CASSQADRGSDTQYF	NA	TRBV14	15	TRBD1	TRBJ2-3
TGTGCCAGCAGATACAGGGAAAACTATGGCTACACCTTC	CASRYRENYGYTF	NA	TRBV27	13	NA	TRBJ1-2
TGCGCCAGTGGGCAGGCGGACACCATTAGGGGCTACACCTTC	CASGQADTIRGYTF	NA	TRBV10-2	14	NA	TRBJ1-2
TGTGCCAGCACCCGGGGACAGGGGGCAGGGGAGCAGTACTTC	CASTRGQGAGEQYF	NA	TRBV6-6	14	TRBD1	TRBJ2-7
TGTGCCAGCCGTGGGGAGAGAGGGGAGCTGTTTTTT	CASRGERGELFF	NA	TRBV27	12	NA	TRBJ2-2
TGTGCCAGCAGCTTGGGGAGGGGATACTCTGGAAACACCATATATTTT	CASSLGRGYSGNTIYF	NA	TRBV7-8	16	NA	TRBJ1-3
TGCGCCAGCCGGGGACTTTCCTACAATGAGCAGTTCTTC	CASRGLSYNEQFF	NA	TRBV5-1	13	NA	TRBJ2-1
TGTGCCAGCAGCTTTCGGCCCAGGGATTCACCCCTCCACTTT	CASSFRPRDSPLHF	few	TRBV5-5	14	NA	TRBJ1-6
TGTGCCAGCAGCTTCGGACTGTCTAGTCGAGAGACCCAGTACTTC	CASSFGLSSRETQYF	NA	TRBV5-6	15	NA	TRBJ2-5
TGCGCCAGCAGCTTGTGGTCAGGGGTGGGTGAGCAGTACTTC	CASSLWSGVGEQYF	NA	TRBV5-1	14	NA	TRBJ2-7
TGTGCCAGCAGTGGGGCTTCAGGGGGCAACACTGAAGCTTTCTTT	CASSGASGGNTEAFF	few	TRBV2	15	TRBD1	TRBJ1-1
TGTGCCTGGAGTCAGCAGGGTAACACTGAAGCTTTCTTT	CAWSQQGNTEAFF	once	TRBV30	13	NA	TRBJ1-1
TGTGCCAGCAGACCGACACAGGGGGCCGGATCTGAAGCTTTCTTT	CASRPTQGAGSEAFF	NA	TRBV28	15	TRBD1	TRBJ1-1